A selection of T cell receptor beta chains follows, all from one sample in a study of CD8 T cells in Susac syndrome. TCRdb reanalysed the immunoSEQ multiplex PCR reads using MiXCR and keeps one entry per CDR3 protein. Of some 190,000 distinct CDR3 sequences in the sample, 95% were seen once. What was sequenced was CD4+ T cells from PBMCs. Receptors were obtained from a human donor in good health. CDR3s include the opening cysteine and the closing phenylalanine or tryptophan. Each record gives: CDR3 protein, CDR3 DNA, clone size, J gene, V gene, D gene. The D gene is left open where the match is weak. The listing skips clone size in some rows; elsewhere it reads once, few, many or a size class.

CDR3aa: CATSRDIAGGPMETQYF
CDR3nt: TGTGCCACCAGCAGAGACATAGCGGGGGGGCCTATGGAGACCCAGTACTTC
abundance: -
j_gene: TRBJ2-5
v_gene: TRBV15
d_gene: TRBD2

CDR3aa: CASSPRLGRNNQPQHF
CDR3nt: TGCGCCAGCAGTCCGCGCCTCGGACGGAACAATCAGCCCCAGCATTTT
abundance: -
j_gene: TRBJ1-5
v_gene: TRBV23-1
d_gene: -

CDR3aa: CAWSVRAVNTEAFF
CDR3nt: TGTGCCTGGAGTGTAAGGGCAGTGAACACTGAAGCTTTCTTT
abundance: -
j_gene: TRBJ1-1
v_gene: TRBV30
d_gene: -

CDR3aa: CATAGPVLDEQFF
CDR3nt: TGTGCCACCGCAGGGCCCGTCTTGGATGAGCAGTTCTTC
abundance: -
j_gene: TRBJ2-1
v_gene: TRBV24-1
d_gene: -

CDR3aa: CASSPQVGSSDTQYF
CDR3nt: TGTGCCAGCAGCCCTCAGGTCGGGAGCTCAGATACGCAGTATTTT
abundance: once
j_gene: TRBJ2-3
v_gene: TRBV3-1
d_gene: -

CDR3aa: CARIGLAGIVSSYNEQFF
CDR3nt: TGCGCCAGAATAGGACTAGCGGGGATAGTGAGCTCCTACAATGAGCAGTTCTTC
abundance: -
j_gene: TRBJ2-1
v_gene: TRBV5-1
d_gene: TRBD2

CDR3aa: CASSQDLGTYTGELFF
CDR3nt: TGTGCCAGCAGCCAAGATCTCGGGACTTACACCGGGGAGCTGTTTTTT
abundance: -
j_gene: TRBJ2-2
v_gene: TRBV3-1
d_gene: -

CDR3aa: CASSPLNRGSTDTQYF
CDR3nt: TGTGCCAGCTCACCACTCAACAGAGGGAGCACAGATACGCAGTATTTT
abundance: -
j_gene: TRBJ2-3
v_gene: TRBV18
d_gene: -

CDR3aa: CASSPRTSLNEQYF
CDR3nt: TGTGCCAGCAGCCCACGGACTAGCTTGAACGAGCAGTACTTC
abundance: once
j_gene: TRBJ2-7
v_gene: TRBV7-2
d_gene: TRBD2

CDR3aa: CASSLRENYGYTF
CDR3nt: TGTGCCAGCAGCTTAAGGGAGAACTATGGCTACACCTTC
abundance: -
j_gene: TRBJ1-2
v_gene: TRBV11-2
d_gene: -

CDR3aa: CASSLDGTDTQYF
CDR3nt: TGTGCCAGCAGCTTGGACGGCACAGATACGCAGTATTTT
abundance: -
j_gene: TRBJ2-3
v_gene: TRBV7-9
d_gene: -

CDR3aa: CSANRDRDEPQHF
CDR3nt: TGCAGTGCCAACCGGGACAGAGATGAGCCCCAGCATTTT
abundance: -
j_gene: TRBJ1-5
v_gene: TRBV20-1
d_gene: TRBD1

CDR3aa: CASREGNIQYF
CDR3nt: TGTGCCAGTAGAGAGGGAAACATTCAGTACTTC
abundance: -
j_gene: TRBJ2-4
v_gene: TRBV19
d_gene: -